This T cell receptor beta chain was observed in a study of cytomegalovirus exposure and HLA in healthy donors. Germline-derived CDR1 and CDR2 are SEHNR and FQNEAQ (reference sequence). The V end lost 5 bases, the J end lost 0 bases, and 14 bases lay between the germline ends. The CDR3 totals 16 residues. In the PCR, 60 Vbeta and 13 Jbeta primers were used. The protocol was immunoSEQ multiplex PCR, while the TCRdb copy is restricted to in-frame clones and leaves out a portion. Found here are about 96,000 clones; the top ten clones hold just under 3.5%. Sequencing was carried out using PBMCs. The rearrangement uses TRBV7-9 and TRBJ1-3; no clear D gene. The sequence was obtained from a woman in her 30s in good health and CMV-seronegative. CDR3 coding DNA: TGTGCCAGCAGCCTGTTCACCTGGAGCTCTGGAAACACCATATATTTT. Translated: CASSLFTWSSGNTIYF.